This entry lists 24 T cell receptor beta chains sequenced from one sample in a study of PD-1 blockade in classical Hodgkin lymphoma. Some clones are missing from TCRdb's copy, which holds only in-frame ones; the method was immunoSEQ multiplex PCR. Here the sample spans about 36,000 clones, roughly three quarters being singletons. Autologous stem cell transplantation was followed by relapse in every patient, and brentuximab vedotin exposure varied. Sequencing was performed on peripheral blood mononuclear cells (PBMCs), taken before the second cycle of nivolumab. The receptor set was obtained from a human donor with classical Hodgkin lymphoma.

The rearrangement links TRBV6-5 to TRBJ2-7, with D unresolved. The germline V and J ends were trimmed by 0 bases and 6 bases, with 12 bases remaining between them. The CDR3 length is 14 residues. Germline-derived CDR1 and CDR2 are MNHEY and SVGAGI. The CDR3 sequence: CASSYSTNTIEQYF. DNA for the CDR3: TGTGCCAGCAGTTACTCGACAAACACCATCGAGCAGTACTTC.

J is TRBJ2-3 and V is TRBV7-9; 10 nucleotides match TRBD1. The V segment lost 8 bases and the J segment 3 bases; nucleotides outside the gene matches: 2. The germline V gene has CDR1 SEHNR and CDR2 FQNEAQ (reference sequence). The CDR3 runs 13 residues. CDR3 nucleotide sequence: TGTGCCAGCGGGGACAGGGGAACAGATACGCAGTATTTT. Residues: CASGDRGTDTQYF.

The chain joins TRBV7-9 to TRBJ2-5; a weak D match, TRBD1 (6 bases). Germline CDR1 SEHNR, CDR2 FQNEAQ (reference sequence). There are 14 residues in the CDR3. The ends were cut back, 8 bases at V and 1 base at J, with 14 bases in the middle. The chain's CDR3 is CASRKTGPQETQYF. The CDR3 DNA follows: TGTGCCAGCCGTAAAACAGGGCCCCAAGAGACCCAGTACTTC.

This clone has a single count. The junction departs from germline at one end; a sequencing error may be responsible. J is TRBJ1-2 and V is TRBV5-3; D is ambiguous. TRBV5-3 belongs to the ORF category, with a function that is uncertain. The CDR3 contains 12 residues. The CDR3 reads CASSSTSWGYTF. The DNA of the CDR3 is TGTGCCAGCAGCTCAACTAGCTGGGGCTACACCTTC.

This chain links TRBV19 with TRBJ1-1, with 7 bases that match TRBD1. Trimming cost V 9 bases and J 1 base; bases outside gene matches: 5. The CDR3 loop spans 13 amino acids. CDR1 is LNHDA, CDR2 SQIVND, per germline (reference sequence). CDR3 region: CARQGRWNTEAFF. The CDR3 DNA reads TGTGCCAGACAGGGGAGGTGGAACACTGAAGCTTTCTTT.

The chain uses TRBV4-1 and TRBJ1-2; no firm D call. V was clipped by 0 bases and J by 4 bases, with 6 bases between them. Germline V gene lookup returns CDR1 MGHRA and CDR2 YSYEKL. This CDR3 comprises 13 residues. CDR3 DNA sequence: TGCGCCAGCAGCCAAGATCTGGGCTATGGCTACACCTTC. It encodes CASSQDLGYGYTF.

This sequence joins TRBV7-2 and TRBJ2-3, with D perhaps assigned TRBD1 or TRBD2 (5 bases each). Trimming pared 5 bases from V and 2 bases from J, leaving 11 bases between. There are 14 residues in the CDR3. Per germline, CDR1 SGHTA and CDR2 FQGNSA. The CDR3 DNA follows: TGTGCCAGCAGCCCTGGGACCAACACAGATACGCAGTATTTT. Translated: CASSPGTNTDTQYF.

The chain has TRBV5-6 and TRBJ1-5; the D gene is possibly TRBD1 (5 bases). V was clipped by 3 bases and J by 3 bases, with 10 bases between them. The CDR3 has 14 amino acids. Germline V gene data show CDR1 as SGHDT and CDR2 as YYEEEE. The DNA of the CDR3 is TGTGCCAGCAGCTCACAGGAAGACAATCAGCCCCAGCATTTT. Its protein product is CASSSQEDNQPQHF.

The chain uses TRBV5-6 and TRBJ1-5, with D unclear. There are 15 residues in the CDR3. Germline V gene data show CDR1 as SGHDT and CDR2 as YYEEEE. V was clipped by 2 bases and J by 0 bases, with 9 bases between them. As DNA, the CDR3 is TGTGCCAGCAGCTTCTCGGGTTATAGCAATCAGCCCCAGCATTTT. It yields the protein CASSFSGYSNQPQHF.

The table lists this clone with a few counts. The chain carries TRBV5-1 and TRBJ1-1; tentative D call: TRBD1 (5 bases). This CDR3 has 14 residues. CDR1 SGHRS and CDR2 YFSETQ come from the germline V gene. The V end lost 5 bases, the J end lost 0 bases, and 11 bases lay between the germline ends. The CDR3 loop reads CASSPGPLNTEAFF. CDR3 DNA sequence: TGCGCCAGCAGTCCGGGACCCTTGAACACTGAAGCTTTCTTT. Together with reference TRBV5-1 and TRBJ1-1, the CDR3 gives the full variable domain: KAGVTQTPRYLIKTRGQQVTLSCSPISGHRSVSWYQQTPGQGLQFLFEYFSETQRNKGNFPGRFSGRQFSNSRSEMNVSTLELGDSALYLCASSPGPLNTEAFFGQGTRLTVV.

This chain uses TRBV5-1 with TRBJ2-6; TRBD1 is a possible D gene (6 bases). Between the trimmed V and J ends, which lost 2 bases and 4 bases, there was a span of 13 bases. Germline V gene data show CDR1 as SGHRS and CDR2 as YFSETQ. The CDR3 has 16 amino acids. The CDR3, as DNA: TGCGCCAGCAGCTTCAGGGGCCTCGGGGGGGCCAACGTCCTGACTTTC. Translating gives CASSFRGLGGANVLTF.

This sequence joins TRBV4-3 and TRBJ1-2; possible D gene TRBD1, 5 bases. Germline CDR1 is LGHNA and CDR2 is YSLEER. V lost 4 bases and J 4 bases, leaving 16 bases between the germline ends. This CDR3 has 15 amino acids. CDR3 sequence reads: CASSLETQGSYGYTF. The CDR3 DNA follows: TGCGCCAGCAGCCTCGAAACCCAGGGAAGCTATGGCTACACCTTC.

V is TRBV5-1 and J is TRBJ1-3, with 8 bases matching TRBD1. The CDR3 covers 14 residues. Germline CDR1 and CDR2: SGHRS and YFSETQ. J lost 5 bases, V lost 5 bases, and 6 bases had no gene match. CDR3 residues: CASSPGQGRNTIYF. The DNA of the CDR3 is TGCGCCAGCAGTCCCGGACAGGGCCGAAACACCATATATTTT.

The chain uses TRBV6-5 and TRBJ2-2; the D gene is possibly TRBD1 (6 bases). Per germline, CDR1 MNHEY and CDR2 SVGAGI. The CDR3 covers 13 residues. V was clipped by 11 bases and J by 4 bases, with 14 bases between them. The CDR3: CAGGHYGTGELFF. The CDR3 coding sequence is TGTGCCGGGGGACACTACGGCACCGGGGAGCTGTTTTTT.

V and J are TRBV15 and TRBJ2-3; D remains unclear. The CDR3 contains 15 residues. The V end was cut by 1 base, the J end by 0 bases, with 8 bases between. CDR1 and CDR2 from the germline V gene are LNHNV and YYDKDF (reference sequence). Here the CDR3 reads CATSRVLLSTDTQYF. CDR3 DNA: TGTGCCACCAGCAGAGTGCTACTCAGCACAGATACGCAGTATTTT.

This clone was recorded only once. This chain uses TRBV2 with TRBJ1-6; no firm D call. V was clipped by 7 bases and J by 10 bases, with 14 bases between them. This CDR3 has 13 amino acids. Germline-derived CDR1 and CDR2 are SNHLY and FYNNEI. The CDR3: CASITWVGSPLHF. The CDR3 nucleotides read TGTGCCAGCATCACGTGGGTCGGGTCACCCCTCCACTTT.

This rearrangement joins TRBV4-2 to TRBJ2-7; tentatively, D is TRBD1 (6 bases). Trimming removed 0 bases at V and 2 bases at J, with 8 bases between. The germline gives CDR1 LGHNA, CDR2 YNFKEQ. The CDR3 contains 14 residues. The CDR3 DNA reads as TGTGCCAGCAGCCAAGATACAGGGACCTACGAGCAGTACTTC. It is translated as CASSQDTGTYEQYF.

V usage is TRBV5-1 and J usage is TRBJ1-3; D is perhaps TRBD1 (6 bases). CDR1 and CDR2 (germline): SGHRS, YFSETQ. V was pared by 0 bases and J by 1 base, with 23 bases between. This CDR3 is built from 20 residues. CDR3 region: CASSLGQRGSGTLSGNTIYF. The CDR3 nucleotides read TGCGCCAGCAGCTTGGGGCAGCGAGGATCTGGGACACTTTCTGGAAACACCATATATTTT.

This clone was seen a single time. The CDR3 DNA follows: TGCAGCGTAGCTGCTTTGGAGCCCATTATCAAGCAGTACTTC. Residues: CSVAALEPIIKQYF. The chain couples TRBV29-1 to TRBJ2-7; no clear D gene. Trimming took 6 bases from V and 8 from J, leaving 23 bases between them. This CDR3 has 14 amino acids. Germline V CDR1 and CDR2: SQVTM, ANQGSEA.

The chain links TRBV11-1 to TRBJ1-1, with no clear D. V dropped 5 bases and J dropped 6 bases, with 16 bases sitting between them. Per the germline V gene, CDR1 is SGHAT and CDR2 is FQDESV (reference sequence). This CDR3 spans 14 amino acids. Here the CDR3 reads CASSPRLGSAEAFF. CDR3 DNA: TGTGCCAGCAGCCCGCGGTTAGGGTCAGCTGAAGCTTTCTTT. The entire variable domain, with the rest obtained from reference TRBV11-1 and TRBJ1-1, is as follows: EAEVAQSPRYKITEKSQAVAFWCDPISGHATLYWYRQILGQGPELLVQFQDESVVDDSQLPKDRFSAERLKGVDSTLKIQPAELGDSAMYLCASSPRLGSAEAFFGQGTRLTVV.

This clone qualifies as medium-sized. The CDR3: CASTTGTGGYNEQFF. DNA of the CDR3: TGTGCCAGCACCACCGGGACAGGGGGCTACAATGAGCAGTTCTTC. The chain has TRBV28 and TRBJ2-1; 11 positions agree with TRBD1. CDR1 and CDR2 from the germline V gene are MDHEN and SYDVKM. J gave up 3 bases and V 7 bases, and 5 bases lay outside the gene matches. The CDR3 has 15 residues. Supplemented by reference TRBV28 and TRBJ2-1, the full variable domain reads DVKVTQSSRYLVKRTGEKVFLECVQDMDHENMFWYRQDPGLGLRLIYFSYDVKMKEKGDIPEGYSVSREKKERFSLILESASTNQTSMYLCASTTGTGGYNEQFFGPGTRLTVL.

The chain joins TRBV5-4 to TRBJ2-5, with TRBD2 identical over 8 bases. The CDR3 is 14 residues long. CDR1 and CDR2 from the germline V gene are SGHNT and YYREEE (reference sequence). Trimming cost V 1 base and J 3 bases; bases outside gene matches: 2. CDR3 sequence reads: CASSLSRGEETQYF. In DNA, the CDR3 is TGTGCCAGCAGCTTGTCGCGGGGGGAAGAGACCCAGTACTTC. The entire variable domain, with the rest obtained from reference TRBV5-4 and TRBJ2-5, is as follows: ETGVTQSPTHLIKTRGQQVTLRCSSQSGHNTVSWYQQALGQGPQFIFQYYREEENGRGNFPPRFSGLQFPNYSSELNVNALELDDSALYLCASSLSRGEETQYFGPGTRLLVL.

V gene TRBV9 combines with J gene TRBJ1-4; D perhaps matches TRBD1 (5 bases). V lost 4 bases to trimming and J lost 8 bases, with 15 bases between them. Germline loops: CDR1 SGDLS, CDR2 YYNGEE. The CDR3 contains 14 residues. For the CDR3, the DNA is TGTGCCAGCAGCCCCGGACATAATGGGGAAAAACTGTTTTTT. Its protein is CASSPGHNGEKLFF.

CDR3 loop: CASSHQGNTGELFF. The CDR3 DNA follows: TGCGCCAGCAGCCATCAGGGGAACACCGGGGAGCTGTTTTTT. The rearrangement links TRBV4-1 to TRBJ2-2, with D maybe TRBD1 (5 bases). The germline V and J ends were trimmed by 3 bases and 1 base, with 6 bases remaining between them. This CDR3 spans 14 amino acids. Germline loops: CDR1 MGHRA, CDR2 YSYEKL.